The 20 T cell receptor beta chains in this list originate from one sample, sequenced in a study of CD8+CD57+ T cells in acquired aplastic anemia. Genomic DNA, the template, was used for profiling of the TCR beta VDJ and CDR3. TCRdb re-analysed the reads in MiXCR, keeping a single row per CDR3 protein. The repertoire holds 200,000 to 250,000 distinct CDR3 sequences, with 34% as singletons. Source material: sorted CD4+, CD8+, or CD8+CD57+ T cells (not recorded which) from PBMCs. Every receptor here comes from a human donor in good health, serving as a control.

The V gene is TRBV20-1, the J gene TRBJ1-4, with D unresolved. The CDR3 covers 13 residues. Per germline, CDR1 DFQATT and CDR2 SNEGSKA (reference sequence). V was clipped by 5 bases and J by 7 bases, with 14 bases between them. Here the CDR3 reads CSAPVPAGEKLFF. DNA of the CDR3: TGCAGTGCTCCGGTCCCGGCAGGTGAAAAACTGTTTTTT.

The chain links TRBV24-1 to TRBJ1-2, with D perhaps TRBD1 (6 bases). Germline CDR1 is KGHDR and CDR2 is SFDVKD. This CDR3 has 14 amino acids. V lost 11 bases and J 4 bases, leaving 19 bases between the germline ends. CDR3 protein: CASSRTVVTYGYTF. Here the CDR3 DNA reads TGTGCCAGCAGCAGGACAGTCGTTACCTATGGCTACACCTTC.

The J gene is TRBJ2-6, the V gene TRBV2; D is undetermined. V dropped 8 bases and J dropped 4 bases, with 6 bases sitting between them. The CDR3 length is 12 residues. Per germline, CDR1 SNHLY and CDR2 FYNNEI. The CDR3 is CASSMGANVLTF. DNA for the CDR3: TGTGCCAGCTCTATGGGGGCCAACGTCCTGACTTTC.

The V call is TRBV15, the J call TRBJ2-7, with a weak D call TRBD2 (6 bases). Trimming shortened V by 5 bases and J by 3 bases, and 20 bases separated the two germline ends. This CDR3 region has 16 residues. Germline assignment: CDR1 LNHNV and CDR2 YYDKDF (reference sequence). The CDR3 bases are TGTGCCACCAGCTCCACGGGCGGGACGGCAAACTACGAGCAGTACTTC. As protein: CATSSTGGTANYEQYF.

This clonotype was seen only a few times. V usage is TRBV19 and J usage is TRBJ2-5, with D possibly TRBD1 on 6 matching bases. Germline V gene lookup returns CDR1 LNHDA and CDR2 SQIVND (reference sequence). V shed 8 bases and J shed 3 bases, with 10 bases lying between them. CDR3 length: 12 residues. The CDR3 is CASPHREETQYF. In DNA, the CDR3 is TGTGCCAGTCCACACAGGGAAGAGACCCAGTACTTC.

This clonotype occurred once. The chain has TRBV24-1 and TRBJ2-1; possibly TRBD2 for D (5 bases). Trimming stripped 4 bases from V and 6 bases from J, with 18 bases between. CDR1 and CDR2 (germline): KGHDR, SFDVKD. This CDR3 spans 16 amino acids. The CDR3 DNA reads TGTGCCACCAGTGACTCTAGCATTTGGTCCCTCAATGAGCAGTTCTTC. This encodes CATSDSSIWSLNEQFF.

This clonotype was found many times. The J gene is TRBJ1-2, the V gene TRBV4-1, with TRBD1 as a possible D gene (6 bases). CDR3 size: 18 residues. Germline values: CDR1 MGHRA, CDR2 YSYEKL. V was clipped by 2 bases and J by 4 bases, with 23 bases between them. As DNA, the CDR3 is TGCGCCAGCAGCCAACAACTCGGGACAAACGTCCATTTCTATGGCTACACCTTC. It translates to CASSQQLGTNVHFYGYTF.

Points on this clonotype: A much larger clone differs by one base, so this may be a read error. The chain couples TRBV20-1 to TRBJ2-1, with no clear D. The germline gives CDR1 DFQATT, CDR2 SNEGSKA (reference sequence). CDR3 size: 15 residues. Trimming stripped 3 bases from V and 0 bases from J, with 12 bases between. This chain's CDR3 is CSARPRTSSYNEQFF. The CDR3 nucleotides read TGCAGTGCTAGGCCGCGGACGAGCTCCTACAATGAGCAGTTCTTC.

This chain uses TRBV10-3 with TRBJ2-3, with 13 bases aligning to TRBD2. CDR1 and CDR2 from the germline V gene are ENHRY and SYGVKD. The CDR3 loop spans 16 amino acids. J was trimmed by 3 bases and V by 10 bases; bases with no gene match: 10. CDR3 coding DNA: TGTGCCACCCAACGGACTAGCGGGAGTGTGACAGATACGCAGTATTTT. Translated: CATQRTSGSVTDTQYF.

This clonotype was counted at least ten times. The chain carries TRBV9 and TRBJ1-2, with 10 bases fitting TRBD1. CDR3 length: 15 residues. V lost 0 bases, J lost 7 bases, and 6 bases stayed unmatched. The germline V gene encodes CDR1 SGDLS and CDR2 YYNGEE. CDR3 bases: TGTGCCAGCAGCGTAGGAAGACAGGGGGCGGGTGGCTACACCTTC. It specifies CASSVGRQGAGGYTF.

This clonotype was seen many times. This rearrangement joins TRBV15 to TRBJ2-3; the D is unclear. This CDR3 is built from 14 residues. V was trimmed by 5 bases and J by 4 bases, leaving 13 bases between them. Germline values: CDR1 LNHNV, CDR2 YYDKDF (reference sequence). CDR3 in DNA: TGTGCCACCAGCCGCCCCTCCCTCCCAGATACGCAGTATTTT. It yields the protein CATSRPSLPDTQYF.

This clonotype was seen a single time. The chain employs TRBV18 and TRBJ2-7; unclear D gene. The V end was cut by 8 bases, the J end by 0 bases, with 20 bases between. Germline loops: CDR1 KGHSH, CDR2 LQKENI. The length of the CDR3 is 16 residues. The CDR3 region is CASSQGIRVSSYEQYF. CDR3 nucleotide sequence: TGTGCCAGCAGCCAAGGTATTAGGGTTAGCTCCTACGAGCAGTACTTC.

This chain connects TRBV9 to TRBJ2-5, with unresolved D. The V end was cut by 4 bases, the J end by 4 bases, with 17 bases between. Germline V CDR1 and CDR2: SGDLS, YYNGEE. CDR3 length: 15 residues. CDR3 nucleotides: TGTGCCAGCAGCCAGCGCAGTGGGTCTGGAGAGACCCAGTACTTC. The encoded protein is CASSQRSGSGETQYF.

This clonotype was detected ten times or more. This chain uses TRBV5-1 with TRBJ2-3, with 14 bases aligning to TRBD2. This CDR3 has 17 residues. Looked up from germline, CDR1 is SGHRS and CDR2 is YFSETQ. Trimming took 2 bases from V and 0 from J; bases not matched to a gene: 2. In nucleotides, the CDR3 is TGCGCCAGCAGCTTCGGACTAGCGGGGGGTAGCACAGATACGCAGTATTTT. Translating gives CASSFGLAGGSTDTQYF.

A note on this clonotype: This could be a read error, since a much larger clone is one nucleotide away. The chain recombines TRBV11-2 with TRBJ2-7, with TRBD1 matching 8 bases. With V trimmed by 5 bases and J by 6 bases, 12 bases remained unmatched. CDR1 and CDR2 from the germline V gene are SGHAT and FQNNGV. The length of the CDR3 is 15 residues. CDR3 sequence (DNA): TGTGCCAGCAGCCCCCGACAGGGGCAAGGTTGCGAGCAGTACTTC. It translates to CASSPRQGQGCEQYF.

This clonotype has just a few counts. The chain is built from TRBV12-3 or TRBV12-4 and TRBJ2-7; no reliable D call. The CDR3 runs 17 residues. With 1 base removed from V and 3 bases from J, the gap between germline ends came to 19 bases. CDR3 DNA sequence: TGTGCCAGCAGTTTAGGGGGTCATGGTGCAGCGAACTACGAGCAGTACTTC. The encoded protein is CASSLGGHGAANYEQYF.

The table lists this clonotype with a few counts. The chain carries TRBV6-1 and TRBJ1-2, with D unclear. V lost 6 bases and J lost 0, with 14 bases in between. The CDR3 consists of 15 residues. Germline V gene lookup returns CDR1 MNHNS and CDR2 SASEGT. The DNA for the CDR3 is TGTGCCAGCAGCAAATCAGTATGGGCTAACTATGGCTACACCTTC. It specifies CASSKSVWANYGYTF.

This clonotype showed up many times. The genes are TRBV29-1 and TRBJ1-2, with 8 bases aligning to TRBD1. V lost 2 bases, J lost 6 bases, and 11 bases stayed unmatched. The germline gives CDR1 SQVTM, CDR2 ANQGSEA. The CDR3 sequence is 15 residues long. CDR3 region: CSVESRQGPQDGYTF. CDR3 sequence (DNA): TGCAGCGTTGAATCTCGACAGGGGCCCCAGGATGGCTACACCTTC.

In its sample, this clonotype was seen many times. The CDR3 protein is CASSLAGRGVNNEQFF. For the CDR3, the DNA is TGCGCCAGCAGCTTGGCCGGGAGGGGCGTCAACAATGAGCAGTTCTTC. The chain couples TRBV5-1 to TRBJ2-1, with 8 bases matching TRBD2. V gave up 0 bases and J gave up 5 bases; unmatched junction bases: 7. Germline CDR1 SGHRS, CDR2 YFSETQ. The CDR3 is 16 residues long.

Ten or more counts support this clonotype. The CDR3 sequence: CASSIKPGGNYEQYF. CDR3 DNA: TGTGCCAGTAGTATTAAACCGGGGGGAAACTACGAGCAGTACTTC. The V call is TRBV19, the J call TRBJ2-7, with 7 bases identical to TRBD2. The CDR3 is made up of 15 amino acids. Germline V CDR1 and CDR2: LNHDA, SQIVND (reference sequence). With 3 bases clipped from V and 3 bases from J, the junction kept 8 bases outside the gene matches.